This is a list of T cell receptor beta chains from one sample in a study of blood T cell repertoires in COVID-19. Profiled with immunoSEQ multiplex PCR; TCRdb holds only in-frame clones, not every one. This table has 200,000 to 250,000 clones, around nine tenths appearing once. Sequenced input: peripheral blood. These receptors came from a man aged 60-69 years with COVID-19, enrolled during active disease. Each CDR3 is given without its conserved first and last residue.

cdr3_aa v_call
ASSPTGQPYSYEQY TRBV28
ASSWGQDRSNQPQH TRBV19
ASRLAVGGANYGYT TRBV12-2
ASSTQFQEPYEQY TRBV7-2
ASSLGPQGANVLT TRBV7-6
ASSQGPVRQGINEKLF TRBV4-1
AWSEGGVGETQY TRBV30
ASSPTGNYGYT TRBV28
ASSSQGYEQY TRBV11-2
ASSPRQSYGYT TRBV10-2
ASSLRLAGGPDTQY TRBV5-4
ASSSGGASNGELF TRBV5-5
ASSLSITGELF TRBV7-9
ATTWGGFSETQY TRBV15
ASSDLQGAGAF TRBV6-1
ASTISGGNGYT TRBV3-1/TRBV3-2
ASSQGGGQPQH TRBV18
ASSPSGSYNSPLH TRBV27
ASLGQGADTQY TRBV18
ASSQGGLVRGNEQF TRBV4-3